The next 24 T cell receptor beta chains were all read from a single sample in a study of blood T cells in healthy people across ages. PCR was performed a second time for roughly 6 to 12 cycles using a sample-barcoded 5' primer and a J-beta primer mix. TCRdb recomputed calls from the 5' RACE reads with MiXCR, one row per CDR3 protein. The sample yields about 900,000 distinct CDR3 sequences, approximately 49% seen once. Sequencing used blood. The source is a man in his thirties or forties in good health.

This clonotype appeared once. J is TRBJ2-5 and V is TRBV16; 7 bases match TRBD1. The DNA end favors TRBJ2-7, so the J call may be wrong. The V gene's germline CDR1 is KGHSY and CDR2 FQNENV. CDR3 length: 14 amino acids. The CDR3 region is CASRNRGPNYEQYF. CDR3 in DNA: TGTGCCAGCAGAAACAGGGGACCAAACTACGAGCAGTACTTC.

The chain couples TRBV7-2 to TRBJ2-5, with TRBD1 identical over 7 bases. From germline, CDR1 is SGHTA and CDR2 FQGNSA. This CDR3 has 14 amino acids. The trim removed 5 bases at V and 0 bases at J, leaving 3 bases unmatched. The CDR3 here is CASSTDRDQETQYF. The CDR3 DNA follows: TGTGCCAGCAGCACAGACAGGGACCAAGAGACCCAGTACTTC.

Only a few counts were recorded for this clonotype. V gene TRBV11-1 combines with J gene TRBJ2-1; TRBD2 matches at 13 bases. Germline V gene sequence: CDR1 SGHAT, CDR2 FQDESV (reference sequence). J lost 5 bases, V lost 5 bases, and 9 bases had no gene match. The CDR3 is 17 residues long. The CDR3 bases are TGTGCCAGCAGCCCCCGGACTAGCGGGGGTCGACACAATGAGCAGTTCTTC. As protein: CASSPRTSGGRHNEQFF.

This chain uses TRBV5-1 with TRBJ2-3; TRBD2 aligns across 12 bases. CDR1 is SGHRS, CDR2 YFSETQ, per germline. The CDR3 has 18 residues. With 3 bases clipped from V and 3 bases from J, the junction kept 11 bases outside the gene matches. CDR3 nucleotide sequence: TGCGCCAGCAGCTACCAGACTAGCGGGGGATGGGGAACAGATACGCAGTATTTT. Encoded protein: CASSYQTSGGWGTDTQYF.

V usage is TRBV7-9 and J usage is TRBJ2-7; possibly TRBD2 for D (5 bases). Trimming pared 7 bases from V and 0 bases from J, leaving 16 bases between. CDR3 length: 15 residues. Germline-derived CDR1 and CDR2 are SEHNR and FQNEAQ (reference sequence). CDR3 nucleotide sequence: TGTGCCAGCACTCCACTGTCGGGAATCTCCTACGAGCAGTACTTC. It specifies CASTPLSGISYEQYF.

The chain carries TRBV29-1 and TRBJ1-5; TRBD1 might be the D (5 bases). Per the germline V gene, CDR1 is SQVTM and CDR2 is ANQGSEA. The ends were cut back, 4 bases at V and 9 bases at J, with 16 bases in the middle. The CDR3 sequence is 13 residues long. The CDR3 DNA sequence: TGCAGCGTTGTTCTGGGGGGGGAAGGGCCCCAGCATTTT. Its translation: CSVVLGGEGPQHF.

The chain links TRBV24-1 to TRBJ2-5; D remains ambiguous. The V end lost 4 bases, the J end lost 2 bases, and 7 bases lay between the germline ends. The germline gives CDR1 KGHDR, CDR2 SFDVKD. The CDR3 is made up of 13 amino acids. CDR3 region: CATSDGPQETQYF. The CDR3 DNA is TGTGCCACCAGTGACGGCCCTCAAGAGACCCAGTACTTC.

In its sample, this clonotype was seen once. This chain connects TRBV5-1 to TRBJ2-3; 12 bases are shared with TRBD2. The CDR3 sequence is 16 residues long. V shed 4 bases, J shed 6 bases, and the junction held 9 bases outside the gene matches. Germline V gene lookup returns CDR1 SGHRS and CDR2 YFSETQ. The CDR3: CASSLTSGGPRDTQYF. CDR3 in DNA: TGCGCCAGCAGCCTTACTAGCGGGGGGCCTCGGGATACGCAGTATTTT.

CDR3 sequence reads: CAISTGTGIYEQYF. The CDR3 DNA sequence: TGTGCCATCAGTACCGGGACAGGGATCTACGAGCAGTACTTC. The rearrangement links TRBV10-3 to TRBJ2-5; 9 bases align to TRBD1. The assigned J gene may be wrong: the sequence end matches TRBJ2-7 better. There are 14 residues in the CDR3. CDR1 ENHRY and CDR2 SYGVKD come from the germline V gene.

The gene calls are TRBV12-3 or TRBV12-4 and TRBJ2-3; perhaps TRBD2 as D (7 bases). CDR3 length: 14 residues. The V gene lost 4 bases and the J gene lost 5 bases, with 13 bases spanning the gap. CDR3 amino acids: CASSSGGGEDTQYF. The CDR3 DNA is TGTGCCAGCAGTTCTGGCGGGGGCGAAGATACGCAGTATTTT.

The chain combines TRBV4-1 with TRBJ1-5; tentatively, D is TRBD1 (5 bases). Germline V gives CDR1 MGHRA, CDR2 YSYEKL. The CDR3 runs to 18 residues. V lost 2 bases to trimming and J lost 2 bases, with 19 bases between them. The CDR3 DNA reads as TGCGCCAGCAGCCAAATTTGGGGCGAGGGATTAGGCAATCAGCCCCAGCATTTT. This encodes CASSQIWGEGLGNQPQHF.

The V and J genes are TRBV7-9 and TRBJ1-6, with D hard to call. Deletions cut 3 bases from V and 8 bases from J, with 14 bases between. This CDR3 spans 15 amino acids. In germline, CDR1 is SEHNR, CDR2 FQNEAQ (reference sequence). The CDR3 sequence: CASSLPKGADSPLHF. Written as DNA, the CDR3 is TGTGCCAGCAGCTTGCCTAAGGGTGCAGATTCACCCCTCCACTTT.

The chain carries TRBV6-5 and TRBJ2-4, with no clear D. The CDR3 runs 14 residues. Germline V gene lookup returns CDR1 MNHEY and CDR2 SVGAGI. Trimming took 8 bases from V and 0 from J, leaving 11 bases between them. The CDR3 DNA reads TGTGCCAGCTCCGGGCTGCTAGCCAAAAACATTCAGTACTTC. As protein: CASSGLLAKNIQYF.

This chain connects TRBV4-3 to TRBJ2-2, with D perhaps matching TRBD1 (5 bases). V shed 5 bases and J shed 10 bases, with 23 bases lying between them. The CDR3 is 16 amino acids. Germline assignment: CDR1 LGHNA and CDR2 YSLEER. CDR3 residues: CASSYTRNMGQEELFF. CDR3 DNA sequence: TGCGCCAGCAGCTACACAAGGAATATGGGGCAGGAGGAGCTGTTTTTT.

This clonotype occurred once. A clone one base away is much larger, so this may be a read error. The CDR3 region has the DNA TGTGCCAGCAGTTTGAGGGGCGCGGGGGTTCGCGATGGCTACACCTTC. Translated: CASSLRGAGVRDGYTF. This rearrangement joins TRBV27 to TRBJ1-2; D is perhaps TRBD1 (5 bases). This CDR3 comprises 16 residues. CDR1 is MNHEY and CDR2 is SMNVEV in the germline V gene (reference sequence). V lost 3 bases and J lost 6, with 20 bases in between.

This clonotype was detected ten times or more. The rearrangement joins TRBV2 to TRBJ2-1, with D unclear. The CDR3 covers 14 residues. V gave up 7 bases and J gave up 2 bases, with 12 bases separating them. The germline gives CDR1 SNHLY, CDR2 FYNNEI. CDR3 residues: CASTRLQAYNEQFF. The CDR3 coding sequence is TGTGCCAGCACTCGGCTCCAAGCCTACAATGAGCAGTTCTTC.

This rearrangement joins TRBV20-1 to TRBJ2-3, with D unresolved. CDR1 and CDR2 from the germline V gene are DFQATT and SNEGSKA (reference sequence). V was trimmed by 2 bases and J by 1 base, leaving 19 bases between them. The CDR3 has 17 amino acids. The CDR3 DNA is TGCAGTGCTAGAAATAGCTTCCAATCGGTCGGCACAGATACGCAGTATTTT. Translation: CSARNSFQSVGTDTQYF.

The sample holds a few counts of this clonotype. The V gene is TRBV3-1, the J gene TRBJ2-3; D perhaps matches TRBD2 (7 bases). Germline-derived CDR1 and CDR2 are LGHDT and YNNKEL (reference sequence). V was clipped by 0 bases and J by 2 bases, with 15 bases between them. The CDR3 spans 17 residues. This CDR3 reads CASSQDAGGGYTDTQYF. The CDR3 nucleotides are TGTGCCAGCAGCCAAGACGCTGGCGGGGGCTACACAGATACGCAGTATTTT.

This clonotype was recorded a few times. Written as DNA, the CDR3 is TGTGCCAGCAGCTTAGAAGAAAGTGTTCGCACAGATACGCAGTATTTT. This codes for CASSLEESVRTDTQYF. This chain connects TRBV13 to TRBJ2-3; no definite D call. Trimming took 1 base from V and 1 from J, leaving 12 bases between them. CDR3 length: 16 residues. CDR1 is PRHDT and CDR2 is FYEKMQ in the germline V gene (reference sequence).

This clonotype was seen only a few times. The J gene is TRBJ1-1, the V gene TRBV5-1; D might be TRBD1 (5 bases). Germline CDR1 SGHRS, CDR2 YFSETQ. The CDR3 totals 14 residues. V shed 7 bases and J shed 1 base, with 14 bases lying between them. CDR3 nucleotide sequence: TGCGCCAGCGGGACCGGGACGGAGAACACTGAAGCTTTCTTT. It specifies CASGTGTENTEAFF.

The rearrangement links TRBV27 to TRBJ1-1; D call uncertain. The CDR3 extends over 15 amino acids. Trimming pared 3 bases from V and 0 bases from J, leaving 11 bases between. Germline lookup yields CDR1 MNHEY and CDR2 SMNVEV (reference sequence). As DNA, the CDR3 is TGTGCCAGCAGTTTCCGTTCAGGCCTGAACACTGAAGCTTTCTTT. This codes for CASSFRSGLNTEAFF.

The gene calls are TRBV12-3 or TRBV12-4 and TRBJ1-1; D might be TRBD1 (5 bases). The V end was cut by 7 bases, the J end by 0 bases, with 9 bases between. The CDR3 contains 13 residues. As DNA, the CDR3 is TGTGCCAGCATCCTGACAGTGAACACTGAAGCTTTCTTT. Translated, it gives CASILTVNTEAFF.

This chain uses TRBV27 with TRBJ2-5; 7 nucleotides align to TRBD2. J lost 5 bases, V lost 4 bases, and 10 bases had no gene match. This CDR3 contains 15 residues. The V gene's germline CDR1 is MNHEY and CDR2 SMNVEV (reference sequence). The CDR3 is CASSSLGGSWETQYF. The CDR3 region has the DNA TGTGCCAGCAGTTCACTGGGCGGGAGCTGGGAGACCCAGTACTTC.

The chain couples TRBV12-3 or TRBV12-4 to TRBJ1-1, with 9 nucleotides matching TRBD1. The CDR3 contains 16 residues. The ends lost 1 base at V and 2 bases at J; junction bases unmatched: 5. The CDR3 sequence: CASSLGGTGINTEAFF. CDR3 bases: TGTGCCAGCAGTTTAGGTGGGACAGGGATTAACACTGAAGCTTTCTTT.